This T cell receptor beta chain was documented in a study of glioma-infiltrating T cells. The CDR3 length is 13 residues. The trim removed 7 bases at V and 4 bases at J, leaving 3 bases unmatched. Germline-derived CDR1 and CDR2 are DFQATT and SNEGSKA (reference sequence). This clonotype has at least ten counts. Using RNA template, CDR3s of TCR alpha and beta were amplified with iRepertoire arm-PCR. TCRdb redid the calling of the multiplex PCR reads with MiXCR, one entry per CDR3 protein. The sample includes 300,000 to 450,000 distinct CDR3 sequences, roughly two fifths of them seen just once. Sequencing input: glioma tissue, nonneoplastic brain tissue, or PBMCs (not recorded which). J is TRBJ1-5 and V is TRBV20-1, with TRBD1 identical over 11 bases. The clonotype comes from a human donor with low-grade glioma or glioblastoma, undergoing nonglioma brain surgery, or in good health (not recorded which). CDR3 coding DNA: TGCAGTGGGACAGGGGGCCTAAATCAGCCCCAGCATTTT. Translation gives CSGTGGLNQPQHF.